A single sample gave rise to the 31 T cell receptor beta chains below, sequenced in a study of blood T cell repertoires in COVID-19. TCRdb's copy holds only in-frame clones and misses some; the assay was immunoSEQ multiplex PCR. The sample includes approximately 94,000 clones, approximately 80% of them seen just once. The sample was peripheral blood. The receptor set was obtained from a human donor in a cohort sampled during active COVID-19.

The CDR3 loop is CASSFSGGTNEKLFF. CDR3 nucleotide sequence: TGTGCCAGCAGCTTCTCAGGGGGAACTAATGAAAAACTGTTTTTT. The chain employs TRBV11-2 and TRBJ1-4, with 7 nucleotides matching TRBD1. The V gene end was trimmed by 3 bases and the J gene end by 1 base; junction bases not matched to a gene: 2. The CDR3 sequence is 15 residues long. Germline CDR1 and CDR2: SGHAT and FQNNGV.

The CDR3 DNA follows: TGTGCCAGCAGCGGTGAGGTGGTAAATTCACCCCTCCACTTT. Translation: CASSGEVVNSPLHF. The V call is TRBV9, the J call TRBJ1-6; D is ambiguous. Trimming removed 3 bases at V and 7 bases at J, with 11 bases between. The CDR3 loop spans 14 amino acids. Germline loops: CDR1 SGDLS, CDR2 YYNGEE. Based on the CDR3 plus reference TRBV9 and TRBJ1-6, the full variable domain is DSGVTQTPKHLITATGQRVTLRCSPRSGDLSVYWYQQSLDQGLQFLIQYYNGEERAKGNILERFSAQQFPDLHSELNLSSLELGDSALYFCASSGEVVNSPLHFGNGTRLTVT.

The V call is TRBV27, the J call TRBJ2-7; TRBD2 agrees at 9 bases. The CDR3 runs to 17 residues. Unmatched junction bases numbered 12, after V lost 6 bases and J lost 0 bases. CDR1 is MNHEY and CDR2 is SMNVEV in the germline V gene (reference sequence). CDR3: CASSLGASGASSYEQYF. The CDR3 DNA follows: TGTGCCAGCAGCCTCGGCGCTAGCGGGGCCAGCTCCTACGAGCAGTACTTC.

This clone occurred once. The chain recombines TRBV12-3 or TRBV12-4 with TRBJ2-7; D is ambiguous. This CDR3 is 11 amino acids long. V gave up 5 bases and J gave up 4 bases, with 6 bases separating them. DNA of the CDR3: TGTGCCAGCAGTCTCGGGTACGAGCAGTACTTC. Its translation: CASSLGYEQYF.

The rearrangement joins TRBV3-1 (or the pseudogene TRBV3-2) to TRBJ2-3; D unresolved. The CDR3 loop spans 13 amino acids. Germline loops: CDR1 LGHDT, CDR2 YNNKEL (reference sequence). V gave up 4 bases and J gave up 4 bases, with 9 bases separating them. CDR3 coding DNA: TGTGCCAGCAGCCGGAGAGGCCCAGATACGCAGTATTTT. Translation gives CASSRRGPDTQYF.

V usage is TRBV3-1 (or the pseudogene TRBV3-2) and J usage is TRBJ2-6; D gene ambiguous. CDR3 length: 14 residues. V dropped 6 bases and J dropped 1 base, with 7 bases sitting between them. Per germline, CDR1 LGHDT and CDR2 YNNKEL (reference sequence). The CDR3 DNA sequence: TGTGCCAGCAGTCCCGGGTCTGGGGCCAACGTCCTGACTTTC. The encoded protein is CASSPGSGANVLTF.

The rearrangement uses TRBV10-2 and TRBJ2-2; no firm D call. CDR1 and CDR2 from the germline V gene are WSHSY and SAAADI. The V end lost 0 bases, the J end lost 4 bases, and 6 bases lay between the germline ends. CDR3 length: 14 amino acids. This chain's CDR3 is CASSESVGTGELFF. As DNA, the CDR3 is TGCGCCAGCAGTGAGTCGGTCGGCACCGGGGAGCTGTTTTTT.

The chain employs TRBV6-6 and TRBJ1-1; D possibly corresponds to TRBD1 (6 bases). The germline gives CDR1 MNHNY, CDR2 SVGAGI (reference sequence). This CDR3 has 16 residues. Between the trimmed V and J ends, which lost 6 bases and 2 bases, there was a span of 19 bases. The CDR3 coding sequence is TGTGCCAGCAGCACAGGACAGACAACAACTAACACTGAAGCTTTCTTT. This translates into CASSTGQTTTNTEAFF.

This chain uses TRBV7-8 with TRBJ2-2; 7 bases align to TRBD2. The CDR3 sequence is 16 residues long. Germline CDR1 reads SGHVS; CDR2 reads FQNEAQ. V was pared by 5 bases and J by 8 bases, with 14 bases of the junction left unmatched. The CDR3 bases are TGTGCCAGCAGCCCAGGAGCGGGAATCCTGAAAGGGGAGCTGTTTTTT. Residues: CASSPGAGILKGELFF. The full variable domain, in which reference TRBV7-8 and TRBJ2-2 provide the parts outside the CDR3, is GAGVSQSPRYKVAKRGQDVALRCDPISGHVSLFWYQQALGQGPEFLTYFQNEAQLDKSGLPSDRFFAERPEGSVSTLKIQRTQQEDSAVYLCASSPGAGILKGELFFGEGSRLTVL.

Only a few counts were recorded for this clone. CDR3 loop: CASSESREFTGELFF. The CDR3 nucleotides are TGCGCCAGCAGTGAGTCGCGGGAGTTTACCGGGGAGCTGTTTTTT. V usage is TRBV10-1 and J usage is TRBJ2-2; 7 positions agree with TRBD2. Germline V CDR1 and CDR2: WNHNN, SYGVQD (reference sequence). J gave up 5 bases and V 0 bases, and 3 bases lay outside the gene matches. This CDR3 spans 15 amino acids.

The V gene is TRBV7-8, the J gene TRBJ1-5, with TRBD1 matching 7 bases. With 5 bases clipped from V and 4 bases from J, the junction kept 11 bases outside the gene matches. There are 16 residues in the CDR3. Germline assignment: CDR1 SGHVS and CDR2 FQNEAQ. The CDR3 region has the DNA TGTGCCAGCAGCCCTAACGGACAGGTGGGGAATCAGCCCCAGCATTTT. Translation: CASSPNGQVGNQPQHF.

The chain links TRBV27 to TRBJ2-1; 12 bases align to TRBD2. V gave up 5 bases and J gave up 6 bases; unmatched junction bases: 11. The germline V gene has CDR1 MNHEY and CDR2 SMNVEV (reference sequence). CDR3 size: 17 residues. CDR3 nucleotides: TGTGCCAGCAGTATGACTAGCGGGAGTCTATTTACCAATGAGCAGTTCTTC. Amino acid sequence: CASSMTSGSLFTNEQFF.

This clone appeared a single time. The rearrangement joins TRBV6-2 or TRBV6-3 to TRBJ2-1; 7 nucleotides align to TRBD1. This CDR3 has 14 residues. Germline CDR1 MNHEY, CDR2 SVGEGT. The V segment lost 2 bases and the J segment 4 bases; nucleotides outside the gene matches: 2. The CDR3 sequence is CASSYKQGYNEQFF. In nucleotides, the CDR3 is TGTGCCAGCAGTTACAAACAGGGGTACAATGAGCAGTTCTTC.

The chain recombines TRBV5-1 with TRBJ1-1; tentative D call: TRBD1 (6 bases). Germline CDR1 reads SGHRS; CDR2 reads YFSETQ. V gave up 7 bases and J gave up 1 base, with 14 bases separating them. The CDR3 runs to 14 residues. The CDR3 DNA reads as TGCGCCAGCGTGAGTGGGACACCGAACACTGAAGCTTTCTTT. Its translation is CASVSGTPNTEAFF.

As DNA, the CDR3 is TGTGCCAGCAGCCAAGCAGGGGGCCCCCTCCACTTT. Amino acids: CASSQAGGPLHF. This chain connects TRBV3-1 (or the pseudogene TRBV3-2) to TRBJ1-6; TRBD1 aligns across 8 bases. Trimming at V came to 1 base and at J to 13 bases, leaving 0 bases not matched to a gene. The CDR3 consists of 12 residues. CDR1 and CDR2 from the germline V gene are LGHDT and YNNKEL (reference sequence).

The V and J genes are TRBV15 and TRBJ2-5; 11 nucleotides align to TRBD2. The germline V gene encodes CDR1 LNHNV and CDR2 YYDKDF (reference sequence). The CDR3 is made up of 19 amino acids. V lost 4 bases, J lost 3 bases, and 16 bases stayed unmatched. CDR3 coding DNA: TGTGCCACCAGCACCGGGACTAGCGGAGCCCGGGGGGTGAAAGAGACCCAGTACTTC. This translates into CATSTGTSGARGVKETQYF.

DNA for the CDR3: TGTGCCTGGAAGGGACAGGGGAACACTGAAGCTTTCTTT. Protein product: CAWKGQGNTEAFF. The genes are TRBV30 and TRBJ1-1; TRBD1 agrees at 9 bases. The CDR3 is 13 amino acids. Germline CDR1 reads GTSNPN; CDR2 reads SVGIG (reference sequence). J gave up 1 base and V 4 bases, and 1 base lay outside the gene matches.

V is TRBV27 and J is TRBJ2-7, with 11 nucleotides matching TRBD2. The CDR3 runs 15 residues. V was clipped by 1 base and J by 6 bases; unmatched bases: 5. Per the germline V gene, CDR1 is MNHEY and CDR2 is SMNVEV (reference sequence). CDR3 sequence reads: CASSLWRLAGSEQYF. CDR3 DNA sequence: TGTGCCAGCAGTTTATGGCGACTAGCGGGATCCGAGCAGTACTTC.

The chain recombines TRBV3-1 (or the pseudogene TRBV3-2) with TRBJ1-5, with 8 nucleotides matching TRBD1. J gave up 4 bases and V 4 bases, and 3 bases lay outside the gene matches. The CDR3 loop spans 14 amino acids. Germline CDR1 and CDR2: LGHDT and YNNKEL (reference sequence). The CDR3 bases are TGTGCCAGCAGCCGGACAGGGACTAATCAGCCCCAGCATTTT. It encodes CASSRTGTNQPQHF.

The gene calls are TRBV6-5 and TRBJ2-7; D is perhaps TRBD2 (6 bases). V shed 6 bases and J shed 0 bases, with 12 bases lying between them. Per the germline V gene, CDR1 is MNHEY and CDR2 is SVGAGI. The CDR3 covers 14 residues. This CDR3 is CASSRPGVSYEQYF. Written as DNA, the CDR3 is TGTGCCAGCAGCCGACCGGGGGTCTCCTACGAGCAGTACTTC.

This chain uses TRBV6-6 with TRBJ2-2; tentatively, D is TRBD2 (6 bases). The length of the CDR3 is 14 residues. Trimming removed 0 bases from V and 6 bases from J, with 8 bases in between. Germline CDR1 reads MNHNY; CDR2 reads SVGAGI (reference sequence). The CDR3 loop reads CASSYSREAGELFF. Written as DNA, the CDR3 is TGTGCCAGCAGTTACTCGAGGGAGGCCGGGGAGCTGTTTTTT.

V usage is TRBV5-8 and J usage is TRBJ2-6, with 9 positions matching TRBD1. Germline CDR1 reads SGHTS; CDR2 reads YDEGEE. CDR3 length: 18 amino acids. V trimming: 1 base; J trimming: 2 bases; junction bases outside the gene matches: 7. DNA for the CDR3: TGTGCCAGCAGCTTGAGGGCCCGGACAGGGGCTGGGGCCAACGTCCTGACTTTC. Encoded protein: CASSLRARTGAGANVLTF.

The CDR3 here is CASITPGGKEAFF. The CDR3 region has the DNA TGTGCCAGCATTACCCCAGGGGGAAAAGAAGCTTTCTTT. This chain links TRBV6-5 with TRBJ1-1; 7 positions match TRBD1. This CDR3 spans 13 amino acids. The V segment lost 7 bases and the J segment 8 bases; nucleotides outside the gene matches: 10. Per the germline V gene, CDR1 is MNHEY and CDR2 is SVGAGI.

The V gene is TRBV12-3 or TRBV12-4, the J gene TRBJ1-2; TRBD1 matches 7 bases. CDR3 length equals 13 residues. The junction had 3 bases not matched to a gene; V was cut back by 2 bases and J by 6 bases. The CDR3 region is CASSLQGEHGYTF. CDR3 in DNA: TGTGCCAGCAGTTTACAGGGGGAGCATGGCTACACCTTC.

CDR3 nucleotides: TGTGCCAGCAGTACCACCGGGACAGTTGAAAAACTGTTTTTT. Its translation is CASSTTGTVEKLFF. The chain has TRBV6-5 and TRBJ1-4, with 7 bases aligning to TRBD1. The CDR3 extends over 14 amino acids. Germline V lookup: CDR1 MNHEY, CDR2 SVGAGI. Germline trimming cut 5 bases from V and 7 bases from J; bases unmatched to any gene: 7.

The chain couples TRBV6-2 or TRBV6-3 to TRBJ2-3, with TRBD2 identical over 9 bases. Germline CDR1 MNHEY, CDR2 SVGEGT. The V gene end was trimmed by 5 bases and the J gene end by 1 base; junction bases not matched to a gene: 4. The CDR3 length is 15 residues. CDR3 nucleotide sequence: TGTGCCAGCAGTAGGGCTAGCGGGGGCACAGATACGCAGTATTTT. Its translation is CASSRASGGTDTQYF.

This clone turned up a few times. The rearrangement links TRBV23-1 to TRBJ1-5; TRBD1 aligns across 7 bases. TRBV23-1 is sorted into the ORF group, with uncertain function. V was clipped by 2 bases and J by 2 bases; unmatched bases: 9. The CDR3 is 17 residues long. The CDR3 DNA reads as TGCGCCAGCAGTCAAAGGAGGGGCAGGGGGGGCAATCAGCCCCAGCATTTT. Its translation: CASSQRRGRGGNQPQHF.

This chain links TRBV3-1 (or the pseudogene TRBV3-2) with TRBJ2-1, with TRBD2 matching 8 bases. The V segment lost 0 bases and the J segment 8 bases; nucleotides outside the gene matches: 9. This CDR3 has 16 residues. Germline V gene data show CDR1 as LGHDT and CDR2 as YNNKEL (reference sequence). CDR3 region: CASSQDRSGVGDEQFF. In nucleotides, the CDR3 is TGTGCCAGCAGCCAAGATCGTAGCGGGGTGGGCGATGAGCAGTTCTTC.

V and J are TRBV19 and TRBJ1-2; D gene uncertain. V lost 5 bases, J lost 3 bases, and 10 bases lay in between. The CDR3 totals 13 residues. The germline V gene has CDR1 LNHDA and CDR2 SQIVND (reference sequence). CDR3 DNA: TGTGCCAGTAGTCCCGACATATACTATGGCTACACCTTC. This sequence encodes CASSPDIYYGYTF.

The CDR3 bases are TGTGCCAGCTCACCAGGGACAGAGGGCTATGGCTACACCTTC. This encodes CASSPGTEGYGYTF. The V and J genes are TRBV18 and TRBJ1-2; 7 bases are shared with TRBD1. This CDR3 region has 14 residues. The ends lost 2 bases at V and 4 bases at J; junction bases unmatched: 4. Germline-derived CDR1 and CDR2 are KGHSH and LQKENI.

The V call is TRBV9, the J call TRBJ2-5; TRBD2 agrees at 14 bases. The V and J ends lost 7 bases and 0 bases, in that order; junction bases with no gene match: 17. Per the germline V gene, CDR1 is SGDLS and CDR2 is YYNGEE. The CDR3 sequence is 20 residues long. The CDR3 is CASSTPRLAGGILYQETQYF. The CDR3 region has the DNA TGTGCCAGCTCCACCCCCAGACTAGCGGGGGGGATCCTGTACCAAGAGACCCAGTACTTC. The whole variable domain, filled in from reference TRBV9 and TRBJ2-5, reads DSGVTQTPKHLITATGQRVTLRCSPRSGDLSVYWYQQSLDQGLQFLIQYYNGEERAKGNILERFSAQQFPDLHSELNLSSLELGDSALYFCASSTPRLAGGILYQETQYFGPGTRLLVL.